These 21 T cell receptor beta chains were all obtained from the same sample, sequenced in a study of blood T cell repertoires in COVID-19. The repertoire was sequenced with immunoSEQ multiplex PCR; TCRdb's copy has only in-frame clones and lacks some. The sample has about 64,000 clones, 80% to 90% seen once. The sequenced sample consisted of peripheral blood. These receptors all stem from a man between 35 and 55 years old with acute or convalescent COVID-19.

CDR3 sequence (DNA): TGTGCCACCAGCAAAGGGGGACCTTCTAACTATGGCTACACCTTC. This encodes CATSKGGPSNYGYTF. The rearrangement links TRBV15 to TRBJ1-2, with D maybe TRBD1 (6 bases). Germline CDR1 and CDR2: LNHNV and YYDKDF (reference sequence). This CDR3 contains 15 residues. The V end lost 4 bases, the J end lost 0 bases, and 12 bases lay between the germline ends.

The chain employs TRBV29-1 and TRBJ1-1, with a weak D call TRBD1 (5 bases). Germline loops: CDR1 SQVTM, CDR2 ANQGSEA. V was pared by 2 bases and J by 8 bases, with 18 bases between. The CDR3 length is 14 residues. In DNA, the CDR3 is TGCAGCGTTGAATATCCCGGACGGCACAGGGAAGCTTTCTTT. Translating gives CSVEYPGRHREAFF.

This clone was detected once. The rearrangement joins TRBV5-1 to TRBJ2-3; 10 bases are a match to TRBD1. Germline V lookup: CDR1 SGHRS, CDR2 YFSETQ. J was trimmed by 2 bases and V by 4 bases; bases with no gene match: 16. The CDR3 contains 19 residues. Written as DNA, the CDR3 is TGCGCCAGCAGCCCACGACAGGGGGCCGGTTTTTCGAACACAGATACGCAGTATTTT. Translating it yields CASSPRQGAGFSNTDTQYF.

CDR3 coding DNA: TGTGCCAGCAGCTGGCGGACAGGGGTTGGATCACCCCTCCACTTT. This codes for CASSWRTGVGSPLHF. The chain couples TRBV5-6 to TRBJ1-6; 9 bases are shared with TRBD1. Germline assignment: CDR1 SGHDT and CDR2 YYEEEE. The CDR3 totals 15 residues. V shed 3 bases, J shed 10 bases, and the junction held 8 bases outside the gene matches.

The chain employs TRBV5-1 and TRBJ1-1, with D maybe TRBD1 (6 bases). V lost 5 bases and J 8 bases, leaving 10 bases between the germline ends. Germline V gives CDR1 SGHRS, CDR2 YFSETQ. The length of the CDR3 is 11 residues. CDR3 sequence reads: CASSGRGEAFF. The CDR3 bases are TGCGCCAGCAGTGGAAGGGGGGAAGCTTTCTTT.

This clone was detected once. The chain couples TRBV19 to TRBJ1-6, with 7 bases lining up with TRBD1. The CDR3 runs 16 residues. Germline values: CDR1 LNHDA, CDR2 SQIVND (reference sequence). Trimming removed 4 bases from V and 7 bases from J; junction bases left unmatched: 10. CDR3 region: CASSTRQGGRNSPLHF. For the CDR3, the DNA is TGTGCCAGTAGTACCCGACAGGGAGGACGGAATTCACCCCTCCACTTT.

The CDR3 DNA sequence: TGTGCCAGCAGCGGGCAACAGGAGACTGAAGCTTTCTTT. It encodes CASSGQQETEAFF. V gene TRBV11-2 combines with J gene TRBJ1-1, with D possibly being TRBD1 (5 bases). Trimming stripped 5 bases from V and 5 bases from J, with 12 bases between. The CDR3 consists of 13 residues. CDR1 and CDR2 (germline): SGHAT, FQNNGV.

This clone was picked up a small number of times. The rearrangement links TRBV7-6 to TRBJ1-2; the match to TRBD1 covers 9 bases. The CDR3 spans 16 residues. V was pared by 1 base and J by 5 bases, with 8 bases of the junction left unmatched. Germline CDR1 SGHVS, CDR2 FNYEAQ. The CDR3 sequence is CASSLGGRTGAYGYTF. DNA for the CDR3: TGTGCCAGCAGCTTAGGGGGGCGGACAGGGGCTTATGGCTACACCTTC.

The chain carries TRBV19 and TRBJ1-5; a possible D gene is TRBD1 (5 bases). This CDR3 comprises 12 residues. CDR1 LNHDA and CDR2 SQIVND come from the germline V gene (reference sequence). V lost 9 bases, J lost 7 bases, and 13 bases lay in between. The CDR3 loop reads CASLGGGQPQHF. As DNA, the CDR3 is TGTGCCAGCCTTGGGGGAGGACAGCCCCAGCATTTT.

In this sample, this clone turned up once. DNA of the CDR3: TGTGCCAGTCTCGGAGGGTTATTCTCTGGAAACACCATATATTTT. It encodes CASLGGLFSGNTIYF. The V call is TRBV19, the J call TRBJ1-3, with unresolved D. CDR1 LNHDA and CDR2 SQIVND come from the germline V gene (reference sequence). V was trimmed by 8 bases and J by 0 bases, leaving 14 bases between them. There are 15 residues in the CDR3.

The chain couples TRBV2 to TRBJ2-7; TRBD1 aligns across 7 bases. Per the germline V gene, CDR1 is SNHLY and CDR2 is FYNNEI. This CDR3 comprises 13 residues. V shed 6 bases and J 2 bases; nucleotides not matched to a gene: 4. CDR3 DNA: TGTGCCAGCAGCACGACAGGGCCCTACGAGCAGTACTTC. Amino acids: CASSTTGPYEQYF. The full variable domain, its missing parts supplied by reference TRBV2 and TRBJ2-7, is EPEVTQTPSHQVTQMGQEVILRCVPISNHLYFYWYRQILGQKVEFLVSFYNNEISEKSEIFDDQFSVERPDGSNFTLKIRSTKLEDSAMYFCASSTTGPYEQYFGPGTRLTVT.

This chain links TRBV29-1 with TRBJ2-7; a possible D gene is TRBD1 (7 bases). The CDR3 has 14 residues. Trimming shortened V by 7 bases and J by 1 base, and 17 bases separated the two germline ends. Germline V CDR1 and CDR2: SQVTM, ANQGSEA. The CDR3 is CSASGGQESYEQYF. In nucleotides, the CDR3 is TGCAGCGCCTCAGGGGGGCAAGAATCCTACGAGCAGTACTTC.

The chain's CDR3 is CASSLAGGMNTEAFF. DNA for the CDR3: TGCGCCAGCAGCTTGGCAGGGGGCATGAACACTGAAGCTTTCTTT. The chain uses TRBV5-1 and TRBJ1-1; 8 nucleotides line up with TRBD1. CDR1 is SGHRS, CDR2 YFSETQ, per germline. Trimming removed 0 bases from V and 0 bases from J; junction bases left unmatched: 1. The CDR3 sequence is 15 residues long.

The rearrangement uses TRBV7-2 and TRBJ2-3, with 7 bases identical to TRBD2. The CDR3 has 14 residues. V gave up 6 bases and J gave up 0 bases; unmatched junction bases: 3. The V gene's germline CDR1 is SGHTA and CDR2 FQGNSA. The CDR3 nucleotides read TGTGCCAGCAGAACAGCGGGGAGCACAGATACGCAGTATTTT. This codes for CASRTAGSTDTQYF.

The chain employs TRBV24-1 and TRBJ2-2, with 7 bases identical to TRBD1. Germline trimming cut 3 bases from V and 0 bases from J; bases unmatched to any gene: 6. The CDR3 sequence is 17 residues long. Germline V gives CDR1 KGHDR, CDR2 SFDVKD. The CDR3 protein is CATSDTYGQANTGELFF. The CDR3 DNA sequence: TGTGCCACCAGTGATACCTATGGACAGGCGAACACCGGGGAGCTGTTTTTT.

This sequence joins TRBV7-3 and TRBJ2-7; D perhaps matches TRBD2 (6 bases). CDR1 is SGHTA and CDR2 is FQGTGA in the germline V gene. There are 15 residues in the CDR3. Trimming shortened V by 2 bases and J by 2 bases, and 13 bases separated the two germline ends. This chain's CDR3 is CASSLGAGLPYEQYF. The CDR3 region has the DNA TGTGCCAGCAGCTTAGGTGCGGGGCTACCCTACGAGCAGTACTTC.

The V and J genes are TRBV5-1 and TRBJ2-2; the match to TRBD2 covers 9 bases. The junction had 5 bases not matched to a gene; V was cut back by 2 bases and J by 6 bases. The CDR3 contains 15 residues. Per the germline V gene, CDR1 is SGHRS and CDR2 is YFSETQ. This chain's CDR3 is CASSFELAGAGELFF. CDR3 nucleotides: TGCGCCAGCAGCTTTGAACTAGCGGGTGCCGGGGAGCTGTTTTTT.

V gene TRBV5-6 combines with J gene TRBJ2-3; a weak D match, TRBD1 (6 bases). The CDR3 runs 14 residues. In germline, CDR1 is SGHDT, CDR2 YYEEEE. Trimming removed 1 base at V and 6 bases at J, with 12 bases between. The CDR3 loop is CASSLTGQLDTQYF. The CDR3 bases are TGTGCCAGCAGCTTGACCGGACAGCTTGATACGCAGTATTTT.

This chain connects TRBV5-1 to TRBJ1-1, with 8 bases identical to TRBD1. This CDR3 is built from 15 residues. CDR1 is SGHRS, CDR2 YFSETQ, per germline. J gave up 4 bases and V 2 bases, and 7 bases lay outside the gene matches. CDR3 sequence: CASSFAQGAPTEAFF. The CDR3 DNA sequence: TGCGCCAGCAGCTTCGCTCAGGGGGCTCCCACTGAAGCTTTCTTT. Variable domain in full (rest from reference TRBV5-1 and TRBJ1-1): KAGVTQTPRYLIKTRGQQVTLSCSPISGHRSVSWYQQTPGQGLQFLFEYFSETQRNKGNFPGRFSGRQFSNSRSEMNVSTLELGDSALYLCASSFAQGAPTEAFFGQGTRLTVV.

The genes are TRBV3-1 (or the pseudogene TRBV3-2) and TRBJ1-5, with 7 bases matching TRBD1. The V and J ends lost 0 bases and 7 bases, in that order; junction bases with no gene match: 6. From germline, CDR1 is LGHDT and CDR2 YNNKEL (reference sequence). The CDR3 contains 15 residues. In DNA, the CDR3 is TGTGCCAGCAGCCAAGACCACAGGGGCGGCCAGCCCCAGCATTTT. Protein sequence: CASSQDHRGGQPQHF.

This clone came up once. The rearrangement joins TRBV13 to TRBJ2-5; tentative D call: TRBD2 (6 bases). Germline assignment: CDR1 PRHDT and CDR2 FYEKMQ (reference sequence). CDR3 length equals 11 residues. V lost 5 bases to trimming and J lost 9 bases, with 10 bases between them. CDR3 protein: CASSRREAQYF. The CDR3 nucleotides are TGTGCCAGCAGCCGGCGGGAAGCCCAGTACTTC. The entire variable domain, with the rest obtained from reference TRBV13 and TRBJ2-5, is as follows: AAGVIQSPRHLIKEKRETATLKCYPIPRHDTVYWYQQGPGQDPQFLISFYEKMQSDKGSIPDRFSAQQFSDYHSELNMSSLELGDSALYFCASSRREAQYFGPGTRLLVL.